Listed here are 23 T cell receptor beta chains from one sample, sequenced in a study of PD-L1 blockade in urothelial cancer. Indicated time point: pretreatment peripheral blood. Sequencing was performed with immunoSEQ multiplex PCR; in TCRdb, only in-frame clones are kept and a portion is missing. Seen here are 130,000 or so clones, less than 85% observed once, and the top ten hold roughly 2.9%. Sample: PBMCs, taken around atezolizumab (anti-PD-L1) treatment. These receptor sequences come from a man aged 50 or older with urothelial cancer.

This chain joins TRBV20-1 and TRBJ2-7; weak D call: TRBD2 (6 bases). Germline loops: CDR1 DFQATT, CDR2 SNEGSKA (reference sequence). The V end was cut by 5 bases, the J end by 3 bases, with 8 bases between. CDR3 size: 11 residues. The DNA of the CDR3 is TGCAGTGCTCCGGACTACTACGAGCAGTACTTC. It translates to CSAPDYYEQYF.

This chain joins TRBV4-2 and TRBJ1-4; TRBD1 matches 10 bases. Germline CDR1 reads LGHNA; CDR2 reads YNFKEQ. The CDR3 totals 16 residues. V was pared by 4 bases and J by 10 bases, with 12 bases of the junction left unmatched. CDR3 coding DNA: TGTGCCAGCAGCCTCAACGACAGGGGGCCCCGGTCAAAACTGTTTTTT. Translating it yields CASSLNDRGPRSKLFF.

V and J are TRBV7-9 and TRBJ2-5; perhaps TRBD2 as D (6 bases). In germline, CDR1 is SEHNR, CDR2 FQNEAQ (reference sequence). V was pared by 1 base and J by 5 bases, with 14 bases between. The CDR3 has 15 amino acids. CDR3 loop: CASSLGGEQGETQYF. CDR3 in DNA: TGTGCCAGCAGCTTAGGCGGGGAGCAAGGGGAGACCCAGTACTTC.

The chain links TRBV18 to TRBJ1-1, with TRBD1 as a possible D gene (6 bases). The CDR3 consists of 14 residues. The germline V gene has CDR1 KGHSH and CDR2 LQKENI. With 4 bases removed from V and 4 bases from J, the gap between germline ends came to 13 bases. CDR3 protein: CASSLLQGSTEAFF. In DNA form, the CDR3 reads TGTGCCAGCTCACTTCTACAGGGTAGCACTGAAGCTTTCTTT.

In its sample, this clone was seen once. The rearrangement joins TRBV7-2 to TRBJ2-7; TRBD2 agrees at 8 bases. CDR3 length: 15 amino acids. Trimming at V came to 3 bases and at J to 0 bases, leaving 4 bases not matched to a gene. Germline CDR1 is SGHTA and CDR2 is FQGNSA. CDR3 in amino acids: CASSFYSGSSYEQYF. As DNA, the CDR3 is TGTGCCAGCAGCTTTTACAGCGGGAGCTCCTACGAGCAGTACTTC.

V is TRBV6-5 and J is TRBJ1-5; maybe TRBD1 (6 bases). Trimming took off 6 bases at V and 0 bases at J, with 9 bases between the two ends. Germline V lookup: CDR1 MNHEY, CDR2 SVGAGI. This CDR3 spans 14 amino acids. The CDR3 nucleotides read TGTGCCAGCAGAGGACAGAATAGCAATCAGCCCCAGCATTTT. Translated: CASRGQNSNQPQHF.

The chain carries TRBV6-1 and TRBJ2-7; 12 bases agree with TRBD2. The length of the CDR3 is 13 residues. Looked up from germline, CDR1 is MNHNS and CDR2 is SASEGT. V lost 8 bases and J lost 5; bases outside the gene matches: 4. CDR3 DNA sequence: TGTGCCAGCCCCGGACTAGCGGGAAACGAGCAGTACTTC. Its protein is CASPGLAGNEQYF.

The gene calls are TRBV9 and TRBJ1-1, with 9 bases fitting TRBD1. V dropped 3 bases and J dropped 4; count of bases not matched to a gene: 4. The CDR3 extends over 14 amino acids. Germline V gene lookup returns CDR1 SGDLS and CDR2 YYNGEE. The CDR3, as DNA: TGTGCCAGCAGCGCCGGGACAGGGAGCACTGAAGCTTTCTTT. It is translated as CASSAGTGSTEAFF.

DNA of the CDR3: TGTGCCAGCAGGGGTTTGCGGGAGTCTGGGACCCAGTACTTC. This sequence encodes CASRGLRESGTQYF. The chain joins TRBV6-5 to TRBJ2-5; 7 bases agree with TRBD2. Germline values: CDR1 MNHEY, CDR2 SVGAGI. Losses at the gene ends were 6 bases for V and 7 bases for J; bases not matched to a gene: 11. CDR3 length: 14 amino acids.

The chain has TRBV11-2 and TRBJ2-4; D might be TRBD1 (5 bases). The CDR3 runs 18 residues. V was trimmed by 5 bases and J by 0 bases, leaving 20 bases between them. Germline V gives CDR1 SGHAT, CDR2 FQNNGV. CDR3 residues: CASSPMASGNLAKNIQYF. CDR3 DNA sequence: TGTGCCAGCAGCCCCATGGCCTCAGGGAACCTAGCCAAAAACATTCAGTACTTC.

The rearrangement uses TRBV18 and TRBJ1-2; the D gene is possibly TRBD1 (5 bases). Germline-derived CDR1 and CDR2 are KGHSH and LQKENI. The CDR3 is 16 residues long. Trimming took off 6 bases at V and 8 bases at J, with 25 bases between the two ends. The CDR3 DNA sequence: TGTGCCAGCTCCAGAGGCGGGGCTCCTTCGGCGAGAGGCTACACCTTC. Translation gives CASSRGGAPSARGYTF.

The V gene is TRBV5-1, the J gene TRBJ1-2; weak D call: TRBD1 (5 bases). The germline V gene has CDR1 SGHRS and CDR2 YFSETQ. The CDR3 sequence is 15 residues long. V lost 0 bases to trimming and J lost 2 bases, with 11 bases between them. The CDR3 nucleotides read TGCGCCAGCAGCTTGGAGTCAGGGAGGAACTATGGCTACACCTTC. It translates to CASSLESGRNYGYTF.

The chain employs TRBV4-2 and TRBJ2-7; 9 nucleotides align to TRBD1. This CDR3 comprises 15 residues. In germline, CDR1 is LGHNA, CDR2 YNFKEQ. The J segment lost 5 bases and the V segment lost 2 bases, leaving 7 bases of the junction unmatched. CDR3 amino acids: CASSQPGTGRDEQYF. The CDR3 nucleotides read TGTGCCAGCAGCCAACCCGGGACAGGGAGGGACGAGCAGTACTTC.

The CDR3 is CASHRGTEAFF. The CDR3 nucleotides read TGTGCCAGCCACAGGGGCACTGAAGCTTTCTTT. V and J are TRBV25-1 and TRBJ1-1; 7 bases match TRBD1. The CDR3 contains 11 residues. The trim removed 8 bases at V and 4 bases at J, leaving 1 base unmatched. Germline V gene lookup returns CDR1 MGHDK and CDR2 SYGVNS. Drawing the rest from reference TRBV25-1 and TRBJ1-1, the complete variable domain is EADIYQTPRYLVIGTGKKITLECSQTMGHDKMYWYQQDPGMELHLIHYSYGVNSTEKGDLSSESTVSRIRTEHFPLTLESARPSHTSQYLCASHRGTEAFFGQGTRLTVV.

The chain links TRBV9 to TRBJ2-3; no firm D call. This CDR3 contains 13 residues. With 0 bases removed from V and 5 bases from J, the gap between germline ends came to 7 bases. The V gene's germline CDR1 is SGDLS and CDR2 YYNGEE. The CDR3 spells CASSVGRLDTQYF. The CDR3 nucleotides are TGTGCCAGCAGCGTAGGGCGACTAGATACGCAGTATTTT.

This chain connects TRBV7-2 to TRBJ2-4; 9 bases align to TRBD1. V shed 1 base, J shed 1 base, and the junction held 8 bases outside the gene matches. Germline CDR1 and CDR2: SGHTA and FQGNSA. The CDR3 runs 18 residues. The CDR3 is CASSLDPGQGTAKNIQYF. In nucleotides, the CDR3 is TGTGCCAGCAGCTTAGATCCGGGACAGGGAACGGCCAAAAACATTCAGTACTTC.

V gene TRBV5-4 combines with J gene TRBJ1-4; D not resolved. With 4 bases removed from V and 1 base from J, the gap between germline ends came to 5 bases. The V gene's germline CDR1 is SGHNT and CDR2 YYREEE (reference sequence). The CDR3 sequence is 13 residues long. This CDR3 is CASSPGTNEKLFF. In DNA, the CDR3 is TGTGCCAGCAGCCCGGGAACTAATGAAAAACTGTTTTTT.

This chain connects TRBV7-2 to TRBJ2-5; no clear D gene. Germline values: CDR1 SGHTA, CDR2 FQGNSA. Trimming shortened V by 2 bases and J by 5 bases, and 9 bases separated the two germline ends. The CDR3 loop spans 13 amino acids. Here the CDR3 reads CASSLKRRETQYF. Written as DNA, the CDR3 is TGTGCCAGCAGCTTAAAGAGGCGGGAGACCCAGTACTTC.

V usage is TRBV7-2 and J usage is TRBJ1-4; no definite D call. The CDR3 totals 14 residues. The germline gives CDR1 SGHTA, CDR2 FQGNSA. V was clipped by 1 base and J by 10 bases, with 13 bases between them. Written as DNA, the CDR3 is TGTGCCAGCAGCTTAGATGGGGAGATGTCAAAACTGTTTTTT. It is translated as CASSLDGEMSKLFF.

This clone was picked up one time. The V gene is TRBV19, the J gene TRBJ2-7, with D tentatively TRBD2 (5 bases). CDR3 length: 15 amino acids. Germline V CDR1 and CDR2: LNHDA, SQIVND (reference sequence). The V and J ends lost 3 bases and 0 bases respectively, with 12 bases between them. In DNA form, the CDR3 reads TGTGCCAGTAGTATGGCGGCGGGCATCTCCTACGAGCAGTACTTC. Its protein is CASSMAAGISYEQYF.

The rearrangement links TRBV9 to TRBJ1-1; 7 bases match TRBD1. CDR1 SGDLS and CDR2 YYNGEE come from the germline V gene. The CDR3 has 13 amino acids. The trim removed 0 bases at V and 4 bases at J, leaving 0 bases unmatched. The CDR3 reads CASSVEGATEAFF. The CDR3 DNA follows: TGTGCCAGCAGCGTAGAGGGGGCCACTGAAGCTTTCTTT.

The chain uses TRBV2 and TRBJ2-3, with D perhaps TRBD2 (5 bases). The CDR3 runs 13 residues. In germline, CDR1 is SNHLY, CDR2 FYNNEI. V shed 8 bases and J shed 2 bases, with 11 bases lying between them. CDR3: CASDQEVTDTQYF. The CDR3 coding sequence is TGTGCCAGCGATCAGGAGGTCACAGATACGCAGTATTTT.

This chain connects TRBV29-1 to TRBJ2-5, with TRBD2 matching 8 bases. The CDR3 is made up of 12 amino acids. CDR1 and CDR2 from the germline V gene are SQVTM and ANQGSEA. The V gene end was trimmed by 8 bases and the J gene end by 3 bases; junction bases not matched to a gene: 5. The CDR3 nucleotides read TGCAGCCCATGGACTAGCAAAGAGACCCAGTACTTC. This sequence encodes CSPWTSKETQYF.